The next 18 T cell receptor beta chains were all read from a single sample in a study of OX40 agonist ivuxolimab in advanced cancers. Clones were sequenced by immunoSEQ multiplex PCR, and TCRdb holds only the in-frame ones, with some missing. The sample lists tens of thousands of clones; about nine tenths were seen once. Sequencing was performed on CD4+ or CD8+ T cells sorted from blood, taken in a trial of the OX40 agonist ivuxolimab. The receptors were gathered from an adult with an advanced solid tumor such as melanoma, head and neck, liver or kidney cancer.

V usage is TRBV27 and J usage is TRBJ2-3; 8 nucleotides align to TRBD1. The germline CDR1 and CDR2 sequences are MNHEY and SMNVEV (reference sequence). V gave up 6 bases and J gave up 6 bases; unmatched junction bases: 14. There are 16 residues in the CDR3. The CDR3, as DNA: TGTGCCAGCAGGGCTATGGACAGGGTAAGGAGCGATACGCAGTATTTT. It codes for CASRAMDRVRSDTQYF.

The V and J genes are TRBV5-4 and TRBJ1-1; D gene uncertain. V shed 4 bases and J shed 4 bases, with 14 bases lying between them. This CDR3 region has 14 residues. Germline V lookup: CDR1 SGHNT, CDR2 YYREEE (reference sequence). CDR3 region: CASSQDRRATEAFF. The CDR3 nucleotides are TGTGCCAGCAGCCAAGACCGGCGGGCCACTGAAGCTTTCTTT.

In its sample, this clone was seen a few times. CDR3 region: CAGRDSGTGEQYF. The CDR3 nucleotides are TGTGCCGGCCGGGATAGCGGGACTGGGGAGCAGTACTTC. The chain carries TRBV6-5 and TRBJ2-7; 8 nucleotides match TRBD2. The CDR3 has 13 residues. Germline loops: CDR1 MNHEY, CDR2 SVGAGI. The junction had 13 bases not matched to a gene; V was cut back by 11 bases and J by 7 bases.

Here the CDR3 DNA reads TGTGCCAGCAGCCAAGCCCGTGGACTGAACACCGGGGAGCTGTTTTTT. Translated: CASSQARGLNTGELFF. The chain links TRBV4-2 to TRBJ2-2; tentatively, D is TRBD2 (5 bases). V was pared by 1 base and J by 1 base, with 10 bases between. CDR1 and CDR2 (germline): LGHNA, YNFKEQ. CDR3 length: 16 residues.

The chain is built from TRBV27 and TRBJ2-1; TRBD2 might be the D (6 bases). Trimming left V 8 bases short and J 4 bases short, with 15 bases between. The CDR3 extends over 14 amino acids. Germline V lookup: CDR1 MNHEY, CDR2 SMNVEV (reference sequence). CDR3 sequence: CASQRAREYNEQFF. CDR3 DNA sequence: TGTGCCAGCCAGCGGGCGAGGGAGTACAATGAGCAGTTCTTC.

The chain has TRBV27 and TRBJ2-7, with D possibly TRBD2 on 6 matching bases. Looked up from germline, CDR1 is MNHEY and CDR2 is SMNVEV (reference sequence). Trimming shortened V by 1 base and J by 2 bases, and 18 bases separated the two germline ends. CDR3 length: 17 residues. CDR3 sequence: CASSLFPSSTGAYEQYF. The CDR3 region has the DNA TGTGCCAGCAGTTTATTCCCGTCCTCTACGGGAGCCTACGAGCAGTACTTC.

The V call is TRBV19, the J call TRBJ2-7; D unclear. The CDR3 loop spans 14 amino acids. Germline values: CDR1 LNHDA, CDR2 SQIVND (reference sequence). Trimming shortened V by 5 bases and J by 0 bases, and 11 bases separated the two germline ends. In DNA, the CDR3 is TGTGCCAGTAGTCTGACATTGACCTCCTACGAGCAGTACTTC. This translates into CASSLTLTSYEQYF.

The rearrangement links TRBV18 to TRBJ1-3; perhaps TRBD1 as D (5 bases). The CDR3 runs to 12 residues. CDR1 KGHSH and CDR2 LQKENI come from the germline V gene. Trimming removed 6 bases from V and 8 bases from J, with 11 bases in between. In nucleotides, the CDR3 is TGTGCCAGCTCCCCCACAGGAGACACCATATATTTT. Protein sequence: CASSPTGDTIYF. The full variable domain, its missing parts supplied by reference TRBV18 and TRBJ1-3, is NAGVMQNPRHLVRRRGQEARLRCSPMKGHSHVYWYRQLPEEGLKFMVYLQKENIIDESGMPKERFSAEFPKEGPSILRIQQVVRGDSAAYFCASSPTGDTIYFGEGSWLTVV.

The CDR3 region has the DNA TGTGCACAGACGACAGTGGGAGCTGGAAACACCATATATTTT. Protein product: CAQTTVGAGNTIYF. The chain joins TRBV30 to TRBJ1-3, with D possibly TRBD1 on 5 matching bases. This CDR3 contains 14 residues. Germline-derived CDR1 and CDR2 are GTSNPN and SVGIG (reference sequence). The complete variable domain, with remaining parts taken from reference TRBV30 and TRBJ1-3, reads SQTIHQWPATLVQPVGSPLSLECTVEGTSNPNLYWYRQAAGRGLQLLFYSVGIGQISSEVPQNLSASRPQDRQFILSSKKLLLSDSGFYLCAQTTVGAGNTIYFGEGSWLTVV.

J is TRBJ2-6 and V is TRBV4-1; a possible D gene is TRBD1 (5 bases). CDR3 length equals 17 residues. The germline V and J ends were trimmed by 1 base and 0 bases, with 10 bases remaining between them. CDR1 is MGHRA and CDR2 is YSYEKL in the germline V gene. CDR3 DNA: TGCGCCAGCAGCCAAGGGCAGGGTCCCTCTGGGGCCAACGTCCTGACTTTC. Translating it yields CASSQGQGPSGANVLTF.

The CDR3 sequence is CASSQEAEGWLFF. CDR3 nucleotide sequence: TGTGCCAGCAGCCAAGAGGCGGAAGGGTGGCTGTTTTTT. V usage is TRBV4-2 and J usage is TRBJ2-2; D gene ambiguous. The CDR3 has 13 residues. Between the trimmed V and J ends, which lost 0 bases and 13 bases, there was a span of 12 bases. The germline V gene encodes CDR1 LGHNA and CDR2 YNFKEQ.

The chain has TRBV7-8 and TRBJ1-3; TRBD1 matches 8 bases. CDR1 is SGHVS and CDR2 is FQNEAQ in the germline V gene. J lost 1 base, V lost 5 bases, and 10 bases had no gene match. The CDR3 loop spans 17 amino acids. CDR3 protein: CASSLPRQGLSGNTIYF. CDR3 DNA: TGTGCCAGCAGCCTACCCCGACAGGGGCTGTCTGGAAACACCATATATTTT.

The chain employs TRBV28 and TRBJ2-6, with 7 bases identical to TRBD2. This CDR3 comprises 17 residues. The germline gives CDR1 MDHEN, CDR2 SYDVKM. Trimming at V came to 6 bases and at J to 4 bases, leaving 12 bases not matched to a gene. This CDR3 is CASRVRAGRKGANVLTF. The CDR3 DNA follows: TGTGCCAGCAGGGTAAGAGCGGGACGGAAAGGGGCCAACGTCCTGACTTTC.

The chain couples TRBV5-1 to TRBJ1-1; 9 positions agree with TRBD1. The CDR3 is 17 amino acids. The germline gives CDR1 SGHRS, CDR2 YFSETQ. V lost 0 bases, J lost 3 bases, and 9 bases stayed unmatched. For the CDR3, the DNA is TGCGCCAGCAGCTTGGTTGGGGGTACAGGGGGCCACACTGAAGCTTTCTTT. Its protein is CASSLVGGTGGHTEAFF.

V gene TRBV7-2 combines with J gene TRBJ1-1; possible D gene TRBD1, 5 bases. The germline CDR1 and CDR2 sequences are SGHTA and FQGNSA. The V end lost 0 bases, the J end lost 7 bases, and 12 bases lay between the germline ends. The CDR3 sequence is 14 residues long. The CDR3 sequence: CASSLARGSLEAFF. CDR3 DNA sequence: TGTGCCAGCAGCTTAGCGCGGGGCAGTCTTGAAGCTTTCTTT.

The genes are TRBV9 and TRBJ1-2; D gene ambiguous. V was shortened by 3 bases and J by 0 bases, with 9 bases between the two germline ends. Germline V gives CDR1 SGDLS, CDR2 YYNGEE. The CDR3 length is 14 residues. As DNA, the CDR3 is TGTGCCAGCAGCGGAGGGAACTCTAACTATGGCTACACCTTC. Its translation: CASSGGNSNYGYTF.

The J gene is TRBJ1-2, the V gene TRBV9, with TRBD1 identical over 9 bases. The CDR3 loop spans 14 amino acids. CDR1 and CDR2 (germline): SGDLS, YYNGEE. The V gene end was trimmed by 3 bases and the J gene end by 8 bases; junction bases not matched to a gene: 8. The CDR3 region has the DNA TGTGCCAGCAGCGCCGGGACAGGGATGTTAGGCTACACCTTC. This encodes CASSAGTGMLGYTF.

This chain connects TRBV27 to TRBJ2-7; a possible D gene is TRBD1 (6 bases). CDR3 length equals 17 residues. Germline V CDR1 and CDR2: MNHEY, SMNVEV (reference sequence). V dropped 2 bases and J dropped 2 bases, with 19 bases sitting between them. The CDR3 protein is CASSLKAFWTDPYEQYF. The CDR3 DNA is TGTGCCAGCAGTTTAAAAGCCTTTTGGACAGATCCCTACGAGCAGTACTTC.